This passage covers 11 T cell receptor beta chains from one sample sequenced in a study of chemoradiotherapy in HPV16-positive cancers. The assay was immunoSEQ multiplex PCR, and TCRdb's table has in-frame clones only and misses some. Among several thousand clones listed, 70% to 80% were seen once. This sample comprised tumor tissue, obtained from a patient who underwent chemoradiotherapy. The receptors originated from a human donor with HPV-associated anogenital cancer.

As DNA, the CDR3 is TGTGCCAGCAGTTACTCGAGGGGAATAAGCACCGGGGAGCTGTTTTTT. Translated: CASSYSRGISTGELFF. The chain couples TRBV6-5 to TRBJ2-2; either TRBD1 or TRBD2 may fit D (5 bases each). Germline V gene lookup returns CDR1 MNHEY and CDR2 SVGAGI. The CDR3 consists of 16 residues. V lost 0 bases to trimming and J lost 4 bases, with 12 bases between them.

The V call is TRBV7-3, the J call TRBJ1-6, with D unresolved. Germline V gene sequence: CDR1 SGHTA, CDR2 FQGTGA. Trimming left V 2 bases short and J 10 bases short, with 12 bases between. The CDR3 totals 14 residues. DNA for the CDR3: TGTGCCAGCAGCTTAGCACTTGGGGTCTCACCCCTCCACTTT. Its protein product is CASSLALGVSPLHF. Looking up the rest from reference TRBV7-3 and TRBJ1-6 gives the full variable domain: GAGVSQTPSNKVTEKGKYVELRCDPISGHTALYWYRQSLGQGPEFLIYFQGTGAADDSGLPNDRFFAVRPEGSVSTLKIQRTERGDSAVYLCASSLALGVSPLHFGNGTRLTVT.

This chain links TRBV2 with TRBJ2-3; 7 bases align to TRBD1. This CDR3 spans 14 amino acids. Germline loops: CDR1 SNHLY, CDR2 FYNNEI. V lost 5 bases and J lost 1; bases outside the gene matches: 3. The CDR3 sequence is CASSRTGGTDTQYF. The CDR3 DNA follows: TGTGCCAGCAGTCGGACAGGCGGCACAGATACGCAGTATTTT. The entire variable domain, with the rest obtained from reference TRBV2 and TRBJ2-3, is as follows: EPEVTQTPSHQVTQMGQEVILRCVPISNHLYFYWYRQILGQKVEFLVSFYNNEISEKSEIFDDQFSVERPDGSNFTLKIRSTKLEDSAMYFCASSRTGGTDTQYFGPGTRLTVL.

This sequence joins TRBV5-1 and TRBJ1-2, with TRBD1 as a possible D gene (5 bases). V shed 4 bases and J shed 2 bases, with 12 bases lying between them. CDR1 is SGHRS, CDR2 YFSETQ, per germline. This CDR3 has 14 amino acids. CDR3 nucleotide sequence: TGCGCCAGCAGCCTACAGGTTGCGAACTATGGCTACACCTTC. Amino acids: CASSLQVANYGYTF.

Only a few counts were recorded for this clone. The gene calls are TRBV19 and TRBJ2-2; TRBD1 aligns across 8 bases. The germline V gene encodes CDR1 LNHDA and CDR2 SQIVND (reference sequence). The V and J ends lost 3 bases and 4 bases, in that order; junction bases with no gene match: 7. CDR3 length equals 16 residues. The CDR3 loop is CASSMGQGAGTGELFF. The CDR3 DNA is TGTGCCAGTAGTATGGGGCAGGGGGCGGGCACCGGGGAGCTGTTTTTT.

The V gene is TRBV29-1, the J gene TRBJ1-2, with 8 nucleotides matching TRBD1. CDR1 and CDR2 from the germline V gene are SQVTM and ANQGSEA. V lost 7 bases and J lost 7; bases outside the gene matches: 8. There are 12 residues in the CDR3. The CDR3 sequence is CSALDRVSGYTF. In DNA, the CDR3 is TGCAGCGCCCTGGACAGGGTTAGTGGCTACACCTTC.

The chain joins TRBV11-2 to TRBJ2-3; unclear D gene. This CDR3 has 13 residues. Trimming removed 3 bases at V and 6 bases at J, with 10 bases between. Germline assignment: CDR1 SGHAT and CDR2 FQNNGV. The CDR3 DNA reads TGTGCCAGCAGCTTCTCCGGTGATGATACGCAGTATTTT. It translates to CASSFSGDDTQYF.

The chain couples TRBV28 to TRBJ1-2; D is perhaps TRBD1 (6 bases). The germline V gene has CDR1 MDHEN and CDR2 SYDVKM. The ends were cut back, 7 bases at V and 5 bases at J, with 20 bases in the middle. CDR3 length equals 15 residues. The CDR3 loop reads CASNPPGGRRYGYTF. In DNA form, the CDR3 reads TGTGCCAGCAATCCCCCTGGGGGCAGGAGATATGGCTACACCTTC.

The chain combines TRBV5-1 with TRBJ1-6; 8 bases match TRBD1. Germline values: CDR1 SGHRS, CDR2 YFSETQ. CDR3 size: 14 residues. After removal of 4 bases from V and 9 bases from J, the junction contained 6 bases not matched to a gene. The CDR3 sequence is CASSPGQVASPLHF. For the CDR3, the DNA is TGCGCCAGCAGCCCGGGACAGGTAGCTTCACCCCTCCACTTT.

This chain uses TRBV6-5 with TRBJ1-1; no clear D. Germline V gives CDR1 MNHEY, CDR2 SVGAGI. The CDR3 spans 16 residues. V dropped 0 bases and J dropped 2 bases, with 13 bases sitting between them. CDR3 coding DNA: TGTGCCAGCAGTTACTCGTTTGGAGGCGGAAACACTGAAGCTTTCTTT. This codes for CASSYSFGGGNTEAFF.

The V gene is TRBV4-3, the J gene TRBJ1-5; 8 positions match TRBD1. V shed 2 bases and J 0 bases; nucleotides not matched to a gene: 6. The germline V gene has CDR1 LGHNA and CDR2 YSLEER. The CDR3 is 17 amino acids. As DNA, the CDR3 is TGCGCCAGCAGCCAAAACAGGGGGGGTATTAGCAATCAGCCCCAGCATTTT. This encodes CASSQNRGGISNQPQHF.